The source of this TCR beta chain is a study of response to subunit inactivated influenza vaccine. TCRdb independently ran MiXCR on the RT-PCR reads; one entry per CDR3 protein. This sample carries 630,000 or so distinct CDR3 sequences, more than 15% of them seen once, and the ten largest clones take roughly 10%. Trimming cost V 6 bases and J 0 bases, with 15 bases left between them. The CDR3 has 16 amino acids. CDR1 is ENHRY and CDR2 is SYGVKD in the germline V gene. V usage is TRBV10-3 and J usage is TRBJ1-5; D gene unclear. This sample comprised PBMCs from blood, obtained 11 to 12 days after vaccination. The TCR was taken from a man between 45 and 60 years old who received an inactivated influenza vaccine. The CDR3, as DNA: TGTGCCATCAGAAAGATCGGAAGCAGTAGCAATCAGCCCCAGCATTTT. This sequence encodes CAIRKIGSSSNQPQHF.